Listed below are T cell receptor beta chains from one sample, sequenced in a study of blood T cell repertoires in COVID-19. TCRdb's copy holds only in-frame clones and misses some; the assay was immunoSEQ multiplex PCR. The table shows over 400,000 clones, with 70% to 90% occurring only once. Sequencing was performed on peripheral blood. Source of these receptors: a woman between 50 and 59 years old with COVID-19, enrolled during active disease. Both conserved end residues are part of each CDR3. The order of the fields is clone size, CDR3 length, V gene, J gene, D gene, CDR3 protein, CDR3 DNA. D genes are given only for firm matches. Some rows mark clone size as missing; the rest say once, few, many or name a class of expanded clone.

>-|12|TRBV5-1|TRBJ1-2|-
CASSLGADGYTF
TGCGCCAGCAGCTTGGGGGCAGATGGCTACACCTTC
>-|14|TRBV6-6|TRBJ2-6|-
CASTSGHVANVLTF
TGTGCCAGCACCTCTGGACATGTCGCCAACGTCCTGACTTTC
>-|14|TRBV29-1|TRBJ2-2|TRBD2
CSVGPSGGGGELFF
TGCAGCGTTGGGCCTAGCGGGGGTGGCGGGGAGCTGTTTTTT
>-|15|TRBV3-1/TRBV3-2|TRBJ1-2|TRBD1
CASSQTGNLFYGYTF
TGTGCCAGCAGCCAGACAGGGAACCTTTTCTATGGCTACACCTTC
>-|12|TRBV6-5|TRBJ1-1|-
CASSYGETEAFF
TGTGCCAGCAGTTACGGGGAGACTGAAGCTTTCTTT
>-|17|TRBV5-5|TRBJ2-6|-
CASSPTALYSGANVLTF
TGTGCCAGCAGCCCGACAGCCTTATACTCTGGGGCCAACGTCCTGACTTTC
>few|12|TRBV6-5|TRBJ2-7|-
CASMGGAYEQYF
TGTGCCAGCATGGGGGGAGCCTACGAGCAGTACTTC
>few|14|TRBV6-5|TRBJ2-6|-
CASSYRFGANVLTF
TGTGCCAGCAGTTACCGTTTCGGGGCCAACGTCCTGACTTTC
>once|14|TRBV19|TRBJ1-3|-
CASNQGAPGNTIYF
TGTGCCAGTAATCAGGGTGCGCCTGGAAACACCATATATTTT
>-|15|TRBV18|TRBJ1-4|-
CASTGTHGFNEKLFF
TGTGCCAGCACCGGGACTCACGGATTTAATGAAAAACTGTTTTTT
>-|13|TRBV30|TRBJ2-3|-
CAWSERGGNTQYF
TGTGCCTGGAGTGAAAGAGGAGGCAATACGCAGTATTTT
>-|16|TRBV28|TRBJ1-3|-
CASSSPAGAHGNTIYF
TGTGCCAGCAGTTCTCCCGCAGGGGCACACGGAAACACCATATATTTT
>-|16|TRBV7-2|TRBJ2-7|TRBD2
CASSLGVPSGIYEQYF
TGTGCCAGCAGCTTAGGGGTCCCTAGCGGAATCTACGAGCAGTACTTC
>-|17|TRBV4-1|TRBJ1-1|-
CASSPPRVGEGNTEAFF
TGCGCCAGCAGCCCCCCACGGGTTGGCGAGGGGAACACTGAAGCTTTCTTT
>-|15|TRBV5-1|TRBJ1-3|TRBD1
CASSLDRGGGNTIYF
TGCGCCAGCAGCTTAGACAGGGGAGGTGGAAACACCATATATTTT
>-|11|TRBV6-5|TRBJ1-4|-
CASTQDEKLFF
TGTGCCAGCACCCAGGATGAAAAACTGTTTTTT
>-|16|TRBV7-6|TRBJ2-1|TRBD2
CASSKEVAGAYNEQFF
TGTGCCAGCAGTAAGGAGGTAGCGGGGGCTTACAATGAGCAGTTCTTC
>few|15|TRBV24-1|TRBJ2-5|TRBD1
CATSDPTGTEETQYF
TGTGCCACCAGTGATCCGACCGGGACAGAAGAGACCCAGTACTTC
>few|19|TRBV6-6|TRBJ1-1|-
CASSPRTRQPSVRNTEAFF
TGTGCCAGCAGTCCCAGAACGAGACAGCCGTCCGTAAGGAACACTGAAGCTTTCTTT
>few|13|TRBV30|TRBJ1-1|-
CAWTEQMNTEAFF
TGTGCCTGGACGGAACAGATGAACACTGAAGCTTTCTTT
>-|13|TRBV11-3|TRBJ2-3|-
CASSFFRGDTQYF
TGTGCCAGCAGCTTTTTTCGGGGGGATACGCAGTATTTT
>once|14|TRBV27|TRBJ2-1|TRBD2
CASSTSGGYNEQFF
TGTGCCAGCAGCACTAGCGGGGGCTACAATGAGCAGTTCTTC
>once|13|TRBV24-1|TRBJ2-3|-
CATSEKLTDTQYF
TGTGCCACCAGTGAGAAGCTCACAGATACGCAGTATTTT
>-|19|TRBV12-5|TRBJ1-2|TRBD1
CASGLFRFDRGTGDYGYTF
TGTGCTAGTGGTTTATTTCGGTTTGATCGGGGGACAGGGGATTATGGCTACACCTTC
>-|14|TRBV24-1|TRBJ2-3|-
CATGGLSGSDTQYF
TGTGCCACCGGGGGCTTGAGCGGATCAGATACGCAGTATTTT
>-|14|TRBV19|TRBJ2-2|-
CASSLSQGTGELFF
TGTGCCAGTAGTTTATCCCAGGGCACCGGGGAGCTGTTTTTT
>-|16|TRBV5-1|TRBJ1-1|-
CASSLGTRALGTEAFF
TGCGCCAGCAGCTTGGGGACCAGGGCCCTGGGGACTGAAGCTTTCTTT
>-|16|TRBV2|TRBJ2-4|-
CASSSRDIIAKNIQYF
TGTGCCAGCAGTTCCCGGGACATAATAGCCAAAAACATTCAGTACTTC
>-|13|TRBV6-2/TRBV6-3|TRBJ2-1|-
CASSWASYNEQFF
TGTGCCAGCAGTTGGGCAAGCTACAATGAGCAGTTCTTC
>-|13|TRBV30|TRBJ2-7|-
CAWERHTSYEQYF
TGTGCCTGGGAGAGGCACACCTCCTACGAGCAGTACTTC
>-|11|TRBV14|TRBJ2-7|-
CASTRGYEQYF
TGTGCCAGCACCAGGGGCTACGAGCAGTACTTC
>-|14|TRBV18|TRBJ1-2|-
CASSPRARVTGYTF
TGTGCCAGCTCACCACGGGCCAGGGTGACCGGCTACACCTTC
>-|13|TRBV27|TRBJ1-2|-
CASSSTGNYGYTF
TGTGCCAGCAGTAGCACAGGGAACTATGGCTACACCTTC
>-|13|TRBV6-2/TRBV6-3|TRBJ2-7|-
CASSRLVPYEQYF
TGTGCCAGCAGTAGACTAGTTCCATACGAGCAGTACTTC
>-|15|TRBV14|TRBJ2-7|-
CASSQEPGGWDEQYF
TGTGCCAGCAGCCAAGAACCGGGTGGTTGGGACGAGCAGTACTTC
>-|13|TRBV19|TRBJ1-5|-
CASTGYSNQPQHF
TGTGCCAGTACAGGATATAGCAATCAGCCCCAGCATTTT
>once|18|TRBV3-1/TRBV3-2|TRBJ2-3|TRBD2
CASSQAQKRGSSSDTQYF
TGTGCCAGCAGCCAAGCCCAGAAGCGGGGGAGTAGTTCAGATACGCAGTATTTT
>-|17|TRBV27|TRBJ1-2|-
CASSTSRLGASPYGYTF
TGTGCCAGCAGTACCTCCCGGTTGGGGGCGAGTCCGTATGGCTACACCTTC
>-|15|TRBV5-1|TRBJ2-1|TRBD2
CASSFVLAGDNEQFF
TGCGCCAGCAGCTTCGTTCTAGCGGGGGACAATGAGCAGTTCTTC
>-|17|TRBV30|TRBJ2-4|TRBD2
CAWSRGGGRLWQNIQYF
TGTGCCTGGAGTCGTGGCGGGGGGCGCTTGTGGCAAAACATTCAGTACTTC
>once|15|TRBV3-1/TRBV3-2|TRBJ2-3|-
CASSQVGELVDTQYF
TGTGCCAGCAGCCAAGTCGGTGAGCTTGTGGATACGCAGTATTTT
>-|14|TRBV18|TRBJ1-3|TRBD1
CASSQGQGRNTIYF
TGTGCCAGCTCCCAGGGACAGGGGCGAAACACCATATATTTT
>-|14|TRBV30|TRBJ2-1|TRBD2
CAWSSGGGNNEQFF
TGTGCCTGGAGTAGCGGCGGGGGGAATAATGAGCAGTTCTTC
>once|13|TRBV6-6|TRBJ2-1|-
CASSYQGSNEQFF
TGTGCCAGCAGTTACCAGGGCTCCAATGAGCAGTTCTTC
>-|15|TRBV7-3|TRBJ1-1|-
CASSLKGAENTEAFF
TGTGCCAGCAGCTTAAAAGGGGCTGAAAACACTGAAGCTTTCTTT
>few|14|TRBV27|TRBJ2-7|TRBD1
CASSSTDRGRAQYF
TGTGCCAGCAGTTCAACGGACAGGGGGCGGGCGCAGTACTTC
>-|15|TRBV5-1|TRBJ1-3|-
CASSLDRASGNTIYF
TGCGCCAGCAGCTTGGACAGGGCTTCTGGAAACACCATATATTTT
>-|16|TRBV4-1|TRBJ2-3|TRBD2
CASSQESGLGPDTQYF
TGCGCCAGCAGCCAAGAGTCGGGACTAGGCCCAGATACGCAGTATTTT
>-|14|TRBV10-3|TRBJ2-3|TRBD2
CAISGLGDPDTQYF
TGTGCCATATCGGGACTAGGGGACCCAGATACGCAGTATTTT
>-|15|TRBV6-5|TRBJ1-1|TRBD1
CASSTRTGADTEAFF
TGTGCCAGCAGTACCCGGACAGGGGCGGACACTGAAGCTTTCTTT
>-|15|TRBV11-3|TRBJ1-2|-
CASSLDLRTVYGYTF
TGTGCCAGCAGCTTAGATCTTAGGACAGTCTATGGCTACACCTTC
>-|13|TRBV7-2|TRBJ2-5|-
CASSWTLIETQYF
TGTGCCAGCAGCTGGACTCTTATCGAGACCCAGTACTTC
>-|14|TRBV18|TRBJ1-2|TRBD1
CASSPPTGVGGYTF
TGTGCCAGCTCACCACCGACAGGGGTGGGAGGCTACACCTTC
>-|14|TRBV28|TRBJ1-1|-
CASSFIGTSSEAFF
TGTGCCAGCAGTTTTATCGGGACTTCGAGTGAAGCTTTCTTT
>-|16|TRBV12-5|TRBJ1-5|TRBD1
CASGIISGTANQPQHF
TGTGCTAGTGGTATAATATCCGGGACAGCTAATCAGCCCCAGCATTTT
>-|15|TRBV10-2|TRBJ2-5|TRBD2
CASSELAGHQETQYF
TGCGCCAGCAGTGAACTAGCGGGGCACCAAGAGACCCAGTACTTC
>-|15|TRBV5-1|TRBJ1-1|-
CASSLDSFWNTEAFF
TGCGCCAGCAGCTTGGACTCCTTTTGGAACACTGAAGCTTTCTTT
>few|13|TRBV7-3|TRBJ1-1|-
CASSLYRNTEAFF
TGTGCCAGCAGCCTGTACAGGAACACTGAAGCTTTCTTT
>-|16|TRBV3-1/TRBV3-2|TRBJ1-6|TRBD1
CASSPLVGDRVSPLHF
TGTGCCAGCAGCCCCTTGGTAGGGGACAGGGTTTCACCCCTCCACTTT